The 30 T cell receptor beta chains presented below share a single source sample, sequenced in a study of cytomegalovirus exposure and HLA in healthy donors. The PCR was carried out with 60 Vbeta primers and 13 Jbeta primers. Sequencing was performed with immunoSEQ multiplex PCR; in TCRdb, only in-frame clones are kept and a portion is missing. Among about 200,000 clones listed, around 82% were seen once. Input material: PBMCs. These receptors came from a woman under 40 in good health and CMV-seropositive.

DNA of the CDR3: TGTGCCAGCATCGGGACTAGCGGGAGGGCCGGGCAGTTCTTC. Amino acids: CASIGTSGRAGQFF. The rearrangement joins TRBV27 to TRBJ2-1, with 16 bases fitting TRBD2. Germline lookup yields CDR1 MNHEY and CDR2 SMNVEV (reference sequence). The CDR3 loop spans 14 amino acids. The V and J ends lost 7 bases and 12 bases, in that order; junction bases with no gene match: 6.

This clone was observed once. The J gene is TRBJ2-1, the V gene TRBV11-3; 10 bases map to TRBD1. CDR1 is SGHNT, CDR2 YENEEA, per germline. V trimming: 5 bases; J trimming: 5 bases; junction bases outside the gene matches: 12. CDR3 length: 17 amino acids. The CDR3 loop is CASSQDSWDRGHNEQFF. The CDR3 bases are TGTGCCAGCAGCCAAGACTCCTGGGACAGGGGCCACAATGAGCAGTTCTTC. The complete variable domain, with remaining parts taken from reference TRBV11-3 and TRBJ2-1, reads EAGVVQSPRYKIIEKKQPVAFWCNPISGHNTLYWYLQNLGQGPELLIRYENEEAVDDSQLPKDRFSAERLKGVDSTLKIQPAELGDSAVYLCASSQDSWDRGHNEQFFGPGTRLTVL.

The chain employs TRBV5-4 and TRBJ2-5; 7 bases fit TRBD1. J gave up 9 bases and V 3 bases, and 2 bases lay outside the gene matches. The germline gives CDR1 SGHNT, CDR2 YYREEE (reference sequence). CDR3 length equals 11 residues. This CDR3 is CASSSRGSQYF. As DNA, the CDR3 is TGTGCCAGCAGCTCCAGGGGGTCCCAGTACTTC.

This clone was seen more than once but under ten times. The rearrangement joins TRBV27 to TRBJ2-5; 8 bases are shared with TRBD2. This CDR3 has 15 amino acids. V was clipped by 2 bases and J by 6 bases; unmatched bases: 8. Per the germline V gene, CDR1 is MNHEY and CDR2 is SMNVEV (reference sequence). The CDR3 region has the DNA TGTGCCAGCAGTTTAACCCGGCGGGAGGTAAAGACCCAGTACTTC. Translation gives CASSLTRREVKTQYF.

V is TRBV28 and J is TRBJ2-5, with D possibly TRBD1 on 5 matching bases. From germline, CDR1 is MDHEN and CDR2 SYDVKM. The CDR3 runs to 14 residues. Trimming removed 6 bases from V and 4 bases from J, with 15 bases in between. This CDR3 is CASSTGPTVETQYF. In DNA form, the CDR3 reads TGTGCCAGCAGCACCGGGCCGACAGTAGAGACCCAGTACTTC.

CDR3 protein: CASSEAAQASGGSNTGELFF. The CDR3 DNA sequence: TGTGCCAGCAGTGAAGCGGCCCAGGCTAGCGGGGGGTCGAACACCGGGGAGCTGTTTTTT. The rearrangement links TRBV2 to TRBJ2-2; 11 positions agree with TRBD2. This CDR3 has 20 amino acids. V lost 0 bases, J lost 0 bases, and 9 bases stayed unmatched. The germline V gene encodes CDR1 SNHLY and CDR2 FYNNEI.

This chain links TRBV5-6 with TRBJ1-3, with 7 bases that match TRBD1. Germline lookup yields CDR1 SGHDT and CDR2 YYEEEE. This CDR3 region has 16 residues. The V and J ends lost 3 bases and 3 bases, in that order; junction bases with no gene match: 9. The CDR3 bases are TGTGCCAGCAGCTCAGACAGGGCTCCAGGTGGAAACACCATATATTTT. Amino acids: CASSSDRAPGGNTIYF.

This clone was observed a handful of times. The chain has TRBV6-1 and TRBJ2-7, with 12 bases that match TRBD2. Trimming at V came to 6 bases and at J to 3 bases, leaving 6 bases not matched to a gene. The CDR3 covers 15 residues. Germline-derived CDR1 and CDR2 are MNHNS and SASEGT. The CDR3 sequence: CASSVGLAGLYEQYF. Written as DNA, the CDR3 is TGTGCCAGCAGCGTTGGACTAGCGGGACTCTACGAGCAGTACTTC.

This chain uses TRBV5-4 with TRBJ2-1; 12 positions agree with TRBD2. The CDR3 runs 15 residues. CDR1 is SGHNT and CDR2 is YYREEE in the germline V gene (reference sequence). J was trimmed by 9 bases and V by 1 base; bases with no gene match: 5. The CDR3 loop reads CASSLKLAGGSEQFF. The CDR3 DNA follows: TGTGCCAGCAGCTTGAAACTAGCGGGGGGTTCTGAGCAGTTCTTC.

V and J are TRBV5-6 and TRBJ2-7; D gene unclear. The V gene lost 0 bases and the J gene lost 3 bases, with 16 bases spanning the gap. This CDR3 spans 16 amino acids. The germline gives CDR1 SGHDT, CDR2 YYEEEE. The CDR3 nucleotides are TGTGCCAGCAGCTTGGCCGAGAGGTGGTTATACTACGAGCAGTACTTC. Its translation: CASSLAERWLYYEQYF.

J is TRBJ2-7 and V is TRBV9; D remains unclear. Germline V gene data show CDR1 as SGDLS and CDR2 as YYNGEE. This CDR3 is 15 amino acids long. V was pared by 2 bases and J by 1 base, with 13 bases between. DNA of the CDR3: TGTGCCAGCAGCGTGTACGGGTCCGCATCCTACGAGCAGTACTTC. This codes for CASSVYGSASYEQYF.

This clone showed up just once. The chain joins TRBV13 to TRBJ1-1; D call uncertain. Germline V CDR1 and CDR2: PRHDT, FYEKMQ (reference sequence). V was trimmed by 3 bases and J by 1 base, leaving 6 bases between them. This CDR3 spans 13 amino acids. This CDR3 reads CASSLGANTEAFF. CDR3 nucleotides: TGTGCCAGCAGCTTGGGAGCGAACACTGAAGCTTTCTTT.

V usage is TRBV19 and J usage is TRBJ2-1; D gene ambiguous. Germline values: CDR1 LNHDA, CDR2 SQIVND (reference sequence). The CDR3 sequence is 14 residues long. With 6 bases removed from V and 1 base from J, the gap between germline ends came to 10 bases. In DNA form, the CDR3 reads TGTGCCAGTAGGACTGACCCTTCCTACAATGAGCAGTTCTTC. It yields the protein CASRTDPSYNEQFF.

The rearrangement joins TRBV6-1 to TRBJ2-5, with 8 bases that match TRBD1. Germline loops: CDR1 MNHNS, CDR2 SASEGT. The J segment lost 4 bases and the V segment lost 6 bases, leaving 4 bases of the junction unmatched. This CDR3 has 13 residues. The CDR3 region has the DNA TGTGCCAGCAGCGTTGACAGGGGAGAGACCCAGTACTTC. Translating it yields CASSVDRGETQYF.

This chain joins TRBV6-6 and TRBJ2-7; 8 bases are shared with TRBD1. The CDR3 covers 13 residues. The V gene end was trimmed by 4 bases and the J gene end by 4 bases; junction bases not matched to a gene: 3. Germline loops: CDR1 MNHNY, CDR2 SVGAGI (reference sequence). The CDR3 DNA sequence: TGTGCCAGCAGTTCCAGGGGGCGGTACGAGCAGTACTTC. Its protein product is CASSSRGRYEQYF.

This rearrangement joins TRBV28 to TRBJ1-5; 8 nucleotides match TRBD1. V was pared by 6 bases and J by 0 bases, with 4 bases of the junction left unmatched. The CDR3 contains 15 residues. Germline assignment: CDR1 MDHEN and CDR2 SYDVKM. The CDR3 protein is CASRSTGDSNQPQHF. DNA for the CDR3: TGTGCCAGCAGATCGACAGGGGATAGCAATCAGCCCCAGCATTTT.

In its sample, this clone was seen once. The gene calls are TRBV30 and TRBJ2-1; TRBD2 matches at 7 bases. The CDR3 length is 17 residues. Germline CDR1 is GTSNPN and CDR2 is SVGIG (reference sequence). J gave up 10 bases and V 2 bases, and 20 bases lay outside the gene matches. In nucleotides, the CDR3 is TGTGCCTGGAGTCCCCCCCGACCCGGGGGGTGGGTCATGGAGCAGTTCTTC. This gives the protein CAWSPPRPGGWVMEQFF. The full variable domain, completed using reference TRBV30 and TRBJ2-1, is SQTIHQWPATLVQPVGSPLSLECTVEGTSNPNLYWYRQAAGRGLQLLFYSVGIGQISSEVPQNLSASRPQDRQFILSSKKLLLSDSGFYLCAWSPPRPGGWVMEQFFGPGTRLTVL.

The chain has TRBV14 and TRBJ2-7; possible D gene TRBD2, 6 bases. With 3 bases removed from V and 2 bases from J, the gap between germline ends came to 14 bases. CDR3 length equals 15 residues. Per germline, CDR1 SGHDN and CDR2 FVKESK. The CDR3 protein is CASSQPGPSAYEQYF. The DNA for the CDR3 is TGTGCCAGCAGCCAGCCGGGACCTAGCGCCTACGAGCAGTACTTC.

This chain connects TRBV6-1 to TRBJ1-1; D gene uncertain. Deletions cut 1 base from V and 0 bases from J, with 12 bases between. In germline, CDR1 is MNHNS, CDR2 SASEGT. The CDR3 length is 16 residues. In DNA, the CDR3 is TGTGCCAGCAGTGAAGAGGCACAGTATGTGAACACTGAAGCTTTCTTT. Its protein is CASSEEAQYVNTEAFF.

The CDR3 is CASSPPAASKNIQYF. In DNA, the CDR3 is TGTGCCAGCTCACCACCTGCCGCCAGCAAAAACATTCAGTACTTC. The chain links TRBV18 to TRBJ2-4, with no clear D. Germline CDR1 KGHSH, CDR2 LQKENI. The CDR3 contains 15 residues. With 0 bases removed from V and 3 bases from J, the gap between germline ends came to 9 bases.

V usage is TRBV6-4 and J usage is TRBJ1-1; D uncertain. The CDR3 loop spans 16 amino acids. Trimming took off 6 bases at V and 1 base at J, with 18 bases between the two ends. Germline assignment: CDR1 MRHNA and CDR2 SNTAGT. The CDR3 here is CASRAEPGGPNTEAFF. The CDR3 DNA follows: TGTGCCAGCAGAGCAGAGCCCGGCGGGCCGAACACTGAAGCTTTCTTT.

The CDR3 protein is CASSFGLAGYEQYF. The CDR3 DNA is TGTGCCAGCAGCTTTGGTCTAGCGGGATACGAGCAGTACTTC. This chain connects TRBV7-2 to TRBJ2-7, with 9 nucleotides matching TRBD2. This CDR3 is 14 amino acids long. CDR1 is SGHTA, CDR2 FQGNSA, per germline. The J segment lost 4 bases and the V segment lost 3 bases, leaving 4 bases of the junction unmatched.

This chain uses TRBV11-1 with TRBJ1-5, with 8 bases fitting TRBD1. Germline values: CDR1 SGHAT, CDR2 FQDESV (reference sequence). The CDR3 loop spans 13 amino acids. V lost 1 base to trimming and J lost 8 bases; unmatched junction nucleotides: 1. CDR3 DNA sequence: TGTGCCAGCAGCTTAGTACAGGGGGAGCCCCAGCATTTT. Protein product: CASSLVQGEPQHF.

The J gene is TRBJ2-7, the V gene TRBV2; TRBD1 aligns across 8 bases. V was clipped by 6 bases and J by 6 bases; unmatched bases: 4. Germline CDR1 and CDR2: SNHLY and FYNNEI. CDR3 length: 12 amino acids. In DNA, the CDR3 is TGTGCCAGCAGAGCAGACAGGGGCGAGCAGTACTTC. It yields the protein CASRADRGEQYF.

V and J are TRBV4-3 and TRBJ1-1; a possible D gene is TRBD1 (5 bases). Germline values: CDR1 LGHNA, CDR2 YSLEER. CDR3 length: 16 residues. V gave up 4 bases and J gave up 5 bases, with 20 bases separating them. For the CDR3, the DNA is TGCGCCAGCAGCCCTAAAGTGGGGGGGGTAGGGACTGAAGCTTTCTTT. Translating gives CASSPKVGGVGTEAFF.

The chain recombines TRBV7-8 with TRBJ2-3, with 7 bases identical to TRBD2. CDR3 length: 16 residues. In germline, CDR1 is SGHVS, CDR2 FQNEAQ. The V and J ends lost 5 bases and 2 bases, in that order; junction bases with no gene match: 10. The CDR3 DNA follows: TGTGCCAGCAGCCCTCGGCTAGCGGTATACACAGATACGCAGTATTTT. Residues: CASSPRLAVYTDTQYF.

V is TRBV7-8 and J is TRBJ2-3; 9 bases are shared with TRBD2. The CDR3 runs 15 residues. Per germline, CDR1 SGHVS and CDR2 FQNEAQ. V was clipped by 5 bases and J by 14 bases; unmatched bases: 17. The CDR3 DNA follows: TGTGCCAGCAGCGAATCAGGATATTTAGCGGGAGATCCGTATTTT. Translated, it gives CASSESGYLAGDPYF.

The rearrangement joins TRBV13 to TRBJ2-5; TRBD2 agrees at 8 bases. CDR3 length: 16 residues. Germline V lookup: CDR1 PRHDT, CDR2 FYEKMQ (reference sequence). V was pared by 3 bases and J by 3 bases, with 9 bases of the junction left unmatched. The DNA of the CDR3 is TGTGCCAGCAGCTTCTCGCGGGGGGATGAGAAAGAGACCCAGTACTTC. Translating it yields CASSFSRGDEKETQYF.

Only one count was recorded for this clone. This chain joins TRBV7-2 and TRBJ1-6, with 8 bases aligning to TRBD1. Trimming removed 2 bases from V and 10 bases from J; junction bases left unmatched: 7. This CDR3 has 15 amino acids. CDR1 and CDR2 from the germline V gene are SGHTA and FQGNSA. CDR3 DNA sequence: TGTGCCAGCAGCTTACGGACAGGGAACAGGTCACCCCTCCACTTT. It is translated as CASSLRTGNRSPLHF.

V gene TRBV25-1 combines with J gene TRBJ2-1, with D perhaps TRBD2 (6 bases). The germline gives CDR1 MGHDK, CDR2 SYGVNS. V lost 7 bases and J lost 0, with 13 bases in between. There are 15 residues in the CDR3. The CDR3 loop is CASKGTESSYNEQFF. Here the CDR3 DNA reads TGTGCCAGCAAAGGGACTGAGAGCTCCTACAATGAGCAGTTCTTC.